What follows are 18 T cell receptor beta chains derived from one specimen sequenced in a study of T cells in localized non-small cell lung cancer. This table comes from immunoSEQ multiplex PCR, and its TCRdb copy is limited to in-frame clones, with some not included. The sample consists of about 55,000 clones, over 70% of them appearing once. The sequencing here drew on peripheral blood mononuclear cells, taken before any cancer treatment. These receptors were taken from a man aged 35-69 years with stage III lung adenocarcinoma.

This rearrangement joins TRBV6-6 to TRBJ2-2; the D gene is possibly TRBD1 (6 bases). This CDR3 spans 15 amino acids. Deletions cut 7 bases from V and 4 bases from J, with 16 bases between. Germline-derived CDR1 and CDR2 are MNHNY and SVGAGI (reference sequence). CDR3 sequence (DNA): TGTGCCAGCACCCAAACAGGGATGAGCACCGGGGAGCTGTTTTTT. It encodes CASTQTGMSTGELFF.

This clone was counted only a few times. The DNA for the CDR3 is TGTGCCAGCAAGGGAACAGACTATGGCTACACCTTC. Its translation: CASKGTDYGYTF. V usage is TRBV2 and J usage is TRBJ1-2; D is unclear. The CDR3 consists of 12 residues. Germline CDR1 is SNHLY and CDR2 is FYNNEI. The ends were cut back, 7 bases at V and 3 bases at J, with 9 bases in the middle.

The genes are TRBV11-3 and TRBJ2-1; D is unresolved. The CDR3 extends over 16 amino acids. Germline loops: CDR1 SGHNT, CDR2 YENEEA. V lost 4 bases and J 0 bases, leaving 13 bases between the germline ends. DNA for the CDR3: TGTGCCAGCAGCTCACCACTGGCAGCCTCCTACAATGAGCAGTTCTTC. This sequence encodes CASSSPLAASYNEQFF. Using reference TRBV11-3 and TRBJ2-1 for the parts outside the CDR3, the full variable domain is EAGVVQSPRYKIIEKKQPVAFWCNPISGHNTLYWYLQNLGQGPELLIRYENEEAVDDSQLPKDRFSAERLKGVDSTLKIQPAELGDSAVYLCASSSPLAASYNEQFFGPGTRLTVL.

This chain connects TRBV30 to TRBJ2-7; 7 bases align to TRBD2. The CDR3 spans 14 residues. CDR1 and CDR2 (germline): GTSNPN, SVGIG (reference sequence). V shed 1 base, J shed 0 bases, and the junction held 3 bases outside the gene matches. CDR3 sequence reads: CAWSAGTISYEQYF. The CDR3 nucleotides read TGTGCCTGGAGTGCCGGGACTATCTCCTACGAGCAGTACTTC. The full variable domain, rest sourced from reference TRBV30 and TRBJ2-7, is SQTIHQWPATLVQPVGSPLSLECTVEGTSNPNLYWYRQAAGRGLQLLFYSVGIGQISSEVPQNLSASRPQDRQFILSSKKLLLSDSGFYLCAWSAGTISYEQYFGPGTRLTVT.

The CDR3 DNA is TGTGCCAGTGGACAGGGTTTGGCTGAAGCTTTCTTT. Amino acids: CASGQGLAEAFF. The chain has TRBV6-1 and TRBJ1-1; 8 nucleotides align to TRBD1. Germline V gene data show CDR1 as MNHNS and CDR2 as SASEGT. J was trimmed by 6 bases and V by 9 bases; bases with no gene match: 6. CDR3 length: 12 residues.

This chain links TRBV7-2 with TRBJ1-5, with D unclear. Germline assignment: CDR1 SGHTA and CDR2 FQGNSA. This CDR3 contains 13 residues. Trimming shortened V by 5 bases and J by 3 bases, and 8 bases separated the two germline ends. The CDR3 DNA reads TGTGCCAGCAGCCCCAACCCCAATCAGCCCCAGCATTTT. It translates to CASSPNPNQPQHF. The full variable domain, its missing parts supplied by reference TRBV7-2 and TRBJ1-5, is GAGVSQSPSNKVTEKGKDVELRCDPISGHTALYWYRQSLGQGLEFLIYFQGNSAPDKSGLPSDRFSAERTGGSVSTLTIQRTQQEDSAVYLCASSPNPNQPQHFGDGTRLSIL.

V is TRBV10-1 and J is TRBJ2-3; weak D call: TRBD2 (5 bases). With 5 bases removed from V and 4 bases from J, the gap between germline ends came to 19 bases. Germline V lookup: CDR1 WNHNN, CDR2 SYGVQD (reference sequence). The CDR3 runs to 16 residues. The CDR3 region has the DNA TGCGCCAGCAGTTCCCCAACATCTTTGGGAGCAGATACGCAGTATTTT. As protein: CASSSPTSLGADTQYF.

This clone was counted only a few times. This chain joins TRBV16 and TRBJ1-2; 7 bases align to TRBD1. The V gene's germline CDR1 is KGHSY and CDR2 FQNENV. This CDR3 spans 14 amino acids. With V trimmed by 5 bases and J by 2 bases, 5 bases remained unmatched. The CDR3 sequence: CASSRQGVNYGYTF. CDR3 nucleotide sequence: TGTGCCAGCAGCAGACAGGGTGTAAACTATGGCTACACCTTC.

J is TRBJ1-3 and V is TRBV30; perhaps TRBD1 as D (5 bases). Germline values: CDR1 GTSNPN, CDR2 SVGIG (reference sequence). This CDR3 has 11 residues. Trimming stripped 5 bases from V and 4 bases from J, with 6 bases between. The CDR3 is CAWRQGNTIYF. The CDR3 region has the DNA TGTGCCTGGCGACAGGGAAACACCATATATTTT.

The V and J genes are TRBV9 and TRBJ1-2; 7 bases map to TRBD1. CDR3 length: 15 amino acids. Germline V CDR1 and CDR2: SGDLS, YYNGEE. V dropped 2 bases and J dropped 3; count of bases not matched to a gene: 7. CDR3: CASSVEQGNDYGYTF. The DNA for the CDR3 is TGTGCCAGCAGCGTGGAACAGGGGAATGACTATGGCTACACCTTC.

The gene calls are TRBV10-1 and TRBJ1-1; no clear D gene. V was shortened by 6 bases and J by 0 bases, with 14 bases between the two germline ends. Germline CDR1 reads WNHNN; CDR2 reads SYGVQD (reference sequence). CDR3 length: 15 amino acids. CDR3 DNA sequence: TGCGCCAGCAGCGCACAGACTGCCATGAACACTGAAGCTTTCTTT. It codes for CASSAQTAMNTEAFF.

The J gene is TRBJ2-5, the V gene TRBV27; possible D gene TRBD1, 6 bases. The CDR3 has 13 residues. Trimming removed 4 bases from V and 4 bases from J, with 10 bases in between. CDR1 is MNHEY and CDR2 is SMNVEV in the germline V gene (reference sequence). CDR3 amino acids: CASSSRGIETQYF. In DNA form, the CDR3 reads TGTGCCAGCAGTTCGAGGGGGATAGAGACCCAGTACTTC.

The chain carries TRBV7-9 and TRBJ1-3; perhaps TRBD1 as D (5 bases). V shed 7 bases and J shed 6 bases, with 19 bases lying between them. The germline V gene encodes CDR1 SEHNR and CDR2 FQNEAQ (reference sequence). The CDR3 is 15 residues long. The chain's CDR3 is CASIPRVGEENTIYF. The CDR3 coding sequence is TGTGCCAGCATCCCAAGGGTAGGGGAGGAAAACACCATATATTTT.

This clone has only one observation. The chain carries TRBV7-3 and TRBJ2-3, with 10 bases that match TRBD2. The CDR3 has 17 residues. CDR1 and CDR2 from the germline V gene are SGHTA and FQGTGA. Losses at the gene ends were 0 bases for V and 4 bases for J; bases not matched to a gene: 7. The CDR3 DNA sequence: TGTGCCAGCAGCTTAACGGGGCTAGCGGGAGCTGCAGATACGCAGTATTTT. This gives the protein CASSLTGLAGAADTQYF.

In DNA form, the CDR3 reads TGTGCCAGTAAGGAGACCAGGAACACCGGGGAGCTGTTTTTT. It translates to CASKETRNTGELFF. The chain recombines TRBV19 with TRBJ2-2; D is unclear. The V gene lost 7 bases and the J gene lost 1 base, with 10 bases spanning the gap. This CDR3 contains 14 residues. Germline V lookup: CDR1 LNHDA, CDR2 SQIVND (reference sequence).

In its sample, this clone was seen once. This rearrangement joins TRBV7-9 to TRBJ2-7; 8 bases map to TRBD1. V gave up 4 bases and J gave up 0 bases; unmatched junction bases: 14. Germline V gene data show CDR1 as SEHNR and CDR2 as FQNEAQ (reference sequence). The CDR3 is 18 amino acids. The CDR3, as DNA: TGTGCCAGCAGCTCAACCATCTCCCGGGACAGGAACTCCTACGAGCAGTACTTC. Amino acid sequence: CASSSTISRDRNSYEQYF.

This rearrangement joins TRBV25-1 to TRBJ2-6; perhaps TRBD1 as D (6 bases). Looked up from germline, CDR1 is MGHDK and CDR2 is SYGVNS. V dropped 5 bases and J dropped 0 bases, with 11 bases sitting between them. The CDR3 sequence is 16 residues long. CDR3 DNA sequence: TGTGCCAGCAGTTCCCCAGGGGTCTCTGGGGCCAACGTCCTGACTTTC. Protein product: CASSSPGVSGANVLTF.

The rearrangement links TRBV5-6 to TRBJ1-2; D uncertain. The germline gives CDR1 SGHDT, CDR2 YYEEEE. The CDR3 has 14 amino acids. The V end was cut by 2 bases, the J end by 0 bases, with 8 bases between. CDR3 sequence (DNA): TGTGCCAGCAGCTTCGCAACTTCTAACTATGGCTACACCTTC. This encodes CASSFATSNYGYTF.